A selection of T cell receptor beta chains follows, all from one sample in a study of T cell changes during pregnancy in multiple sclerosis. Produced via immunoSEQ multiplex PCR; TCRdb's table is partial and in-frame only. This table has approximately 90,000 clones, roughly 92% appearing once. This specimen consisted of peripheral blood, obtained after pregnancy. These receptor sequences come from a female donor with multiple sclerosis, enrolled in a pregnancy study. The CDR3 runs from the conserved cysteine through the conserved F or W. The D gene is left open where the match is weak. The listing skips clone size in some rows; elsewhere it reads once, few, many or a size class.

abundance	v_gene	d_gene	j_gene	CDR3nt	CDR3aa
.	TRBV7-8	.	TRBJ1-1	TGTGCCAGCAGCAGGACAGAACTTGACACTGAGGGCTTCTTT	CASSRTELDTEGFF
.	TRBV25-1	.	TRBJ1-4	TGTGCCAGCAGTCGGGGGATTTGGGATGAAAAACTGTTTTTT	CASSRGIWDEKLFF
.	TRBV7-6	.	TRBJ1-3	TGTGCCAGCAGCTTAGGTTCCCGCAGGGTCGACACCATATATTTT	CASSLGSRRVDTIYF
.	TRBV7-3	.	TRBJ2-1	TGTGCCAGCAGCGCCCAGCCAGGGTCCAATGAGCAGTTCTTC	CASSAQPGSNEQFF
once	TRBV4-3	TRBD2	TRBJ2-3	TGCGCCAGCAGCCAAGAGCCAAGGGCGGGGGGGCCAGCAGATACGCAGTATTTT	CASSQEPRAGGPADTQYF
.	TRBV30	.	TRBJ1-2	TGTGCCTGGAGTGTACGGTTTAGTGCTGGTGACTACACCTTC	CAWSVRFSAGDYTF
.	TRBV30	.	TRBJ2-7	TGTGCCTGGAGTGTAAGCGTTTACTCCTACGAGCAGTACTTC	CAWSVSVYSYEQYF
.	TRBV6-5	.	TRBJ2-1	TGTGCCAGCAGTCGTACAGGTTATCTATACAATGAGCAGTTCTTC	CASSRTGYLYNEQFF
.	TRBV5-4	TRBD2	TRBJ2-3	TGTGCCAGCAGCGCCGGGGCGGGACTAGATCCGAATACGCAGTATTTT	CASSAGAGLDPNTQYF
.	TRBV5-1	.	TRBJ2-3	TGCGCCAGCAGCTTCGGGGGAAGAACAGATACGCAGTATTTT	CASSFGGRTDTQYF
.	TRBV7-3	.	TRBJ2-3	TGTGCCAGCAGCCCGCGACAGAGCACAGATACGCAGTATTTT	CASSPRQSTDTQYF
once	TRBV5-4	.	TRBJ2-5	TGTGCCAGCAGCCGTCACAGGGCGATACAAGAGACCCAGTACTTC	CASSRHRAIQETQYF
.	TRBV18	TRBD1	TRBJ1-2	TGTGCCAGCTCACCCGACAGGGGGAACTATGGCTACACCTTC	CASSPDRGNYGYTF
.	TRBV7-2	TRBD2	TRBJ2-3	TGTGCCAGCAGCTTAAATATGGCGGGGGAGGGGGATACGCAGTATTTT	CASSLNMAGEGDTQYF
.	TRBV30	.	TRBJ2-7	TGTGCCTGGACCCCACGGGGTGGCGAGCAGTACTTC	CAWTPRGGEQYF
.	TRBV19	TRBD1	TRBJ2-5	TGTGCCAGTAGTACCGACAGGGTCGGGACCCAGTACTTC	CASSTDRVGTQYF
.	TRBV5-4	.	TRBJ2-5	TGTGCCAGCAGCTCGACAGAAGAGACCCAGTACTTC	CASSSTEETQYF
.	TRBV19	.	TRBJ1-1	TGTGCCAGTAGTGCCTGGACAGAGAGGACTGAAGCTTTCTTT	CASSAWTERTEAFF
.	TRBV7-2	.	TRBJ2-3	TGTGCCAGCAGCTCCCTAACAGATACGCAGTATTTT	CASSSLTDTQYF
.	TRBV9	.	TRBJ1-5	TGTGCCAGCAGCGTAGGGACAGTCAATCAGCCCCAGCATTTT	CASSVGTVNQPQHF
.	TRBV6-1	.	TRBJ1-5	TGTGCCAGCAGTGCGGACAAGGGCTGGTCTAGCAATCAGCCCCAGCATTTT	CASSADKGWSSNQPQHF
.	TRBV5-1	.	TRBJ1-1	TGCGCCAGCAGCTTGGGGGCAGGGGCGGCCACTGAAGCTTTCTTT	CASSLGAGAATEAFF